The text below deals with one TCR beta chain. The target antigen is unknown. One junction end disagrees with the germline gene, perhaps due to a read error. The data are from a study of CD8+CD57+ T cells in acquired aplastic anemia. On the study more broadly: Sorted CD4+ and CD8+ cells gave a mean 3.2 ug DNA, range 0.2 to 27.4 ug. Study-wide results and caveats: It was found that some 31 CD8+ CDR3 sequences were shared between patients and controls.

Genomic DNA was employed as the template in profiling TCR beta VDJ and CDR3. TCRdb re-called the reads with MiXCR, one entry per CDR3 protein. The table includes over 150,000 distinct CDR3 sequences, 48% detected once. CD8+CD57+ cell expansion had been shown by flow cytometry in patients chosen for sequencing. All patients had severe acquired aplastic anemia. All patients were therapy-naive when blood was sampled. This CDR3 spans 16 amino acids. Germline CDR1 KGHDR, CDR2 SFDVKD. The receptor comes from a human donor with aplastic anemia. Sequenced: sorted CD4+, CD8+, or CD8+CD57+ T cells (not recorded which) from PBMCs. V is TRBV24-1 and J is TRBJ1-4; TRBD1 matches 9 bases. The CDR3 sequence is CATSNSGTGINEQLFF. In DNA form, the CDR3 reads TGTGCCACCAGTAACTCCGGGACAGGGATTAATGAACAACTGTTTTTT.